Listed below are T cell receptor beta chains from one sample, sequenced in a study of human T cells and chemical hapten exposure. TCRdb ran MiXCR on the RACE reads and lists one entry per CDR3 protein. The sample lists about 160,000 distinct CDR3 sequences, 28% occurring once. The sample was whole blood, taken in connection with sensitization to the hapten diphenylcyclopropenone (DPC). The receptors originated from a woman aged 18-35 years with alopecia areata. Some clones in this sample may be carry-over from other donors' samples. Both conserved end residues are part of each CDR3. The D gene is left open where the match is weak. Some rows mark clone size as missing; the rest say once, few, many or name a class of expanded clone.

size	V	D	J	CDR3	DNA
.	TRBV3-1	.	TRBJ2-3	CASSHLARTDTQYF	TGTGCCAGCAGCCATCTAGCGAGAACAGATACGCAGTATTTT
few	TRBV20-1	.	TRBJ2-3	CSARKRSSTDTQYF	TGCAGTGCTAGAAAGCGGTCTAGCACAGATACGCAGTATTTT
few	TRBV24-1	.	TRBJ2-3	CATSDLLPRGTDTQYF	TGTGCCACCAGTGATTTACTCCCCAGAGGGACAGATACGCAGTATTTT
many	TRBV9	TRBD1	TRBJ2-3	CASSPPDRGTDTQYF	TGTGCCAGCAGCCCCCCAGACAGGGGAACAGATACGCAGTATTTT
.	TRBV3-1	.	TRBJ2-5	CASSLDWFENRQETQYF	TGTGCCAGCAGCCTAGACTGGTTTGAGAATCGTCAAGAGACCCAGTACTTC
.	TRBV18	TRBD1	TRBJ1-5	CASSVQGASNQPQHF	TGTGCCAGCTCAGTACAGGGGGCGAGCAATCAGCCCCAGCATTTT
.	TRBV29-1	.	TRBJ1-2	CSGRGALGYTF	TGCAGCGGTCGGGGGGCACTTGGCTACACCTTC
many	TRBV11-1	.	TRBJ1-1	CASSYTWARRGTEAFF	TGTGCCAGCAGCTATACCTGGGCCCGCCGAGGCACTGAAGCTTTCTTT
few	TRBV5-4	.	TRBJ2-2	CASSFGTGMNTGELFF	TGTGCCAGCAGCTTCGGTACAGGAATGAACACCGGGGAGCTGTTTTTT
.	TRBV27	TRBD2	TRBJ2-1	CATRLALCNEQFF	TGTGCCACCCGACTAGCGCTTTGTAATGAGCAGTTCTTC
.	TRBV20-1	.	TRBJ2-7	CSAYYQGGEQYF	TGCAGTGCCTACTACCAGGGGGGCGAGCAGTACTTC
few	TRBV29-1	.	TRBJ1-1	CSGAPVRRDTEAFF	TGCAGCGGCGCTCCAGTCCGGCGGGACACTGAAGCTTTCTTT
.	TRBV10-3	.	TRBJ2-1	CAISPLANEQFF	TGTGCCATCTCCCCGCTAGCAAATGAGCAGTTCTTC
few	TRBV6-1	TRBD2	TRBJ2-7	CASAGGPLGQYF	TGTGCCAGCGCGGGGGGCCCCCTCGGGCAGTACTTC
.	TRBV18	TRBD1	TRBJ2-6	CASSPPGQASLPGANVLTF	TGTGCCAGCTCACCACCGGGACAGGCCTCTCTGCCTGGGGCCAACGTCCTGACTTTC
.	TRBV6-5	TRBD1	TRBJ2-2	CASSYPGQGATGELFF	TGTGCCAGCAGTTACCCGGGACAGGGAGCCACCGGGGAGCTGTTTTTT
few	TRBV5-1	.	TRBJ2-3	CASSLGAGAPDTQYF	TGCGCCAGCAGCTTGGGGGCGGGTGCCCCAGATACGCAGTATTTT
few	TRBV20-1	.	TRBJ1-1	CSARRVNTEAFF	TGCAGTGCTAGAAGGGTTAACACTGAAGCTTTCTTT
few	TRBV6-2/TRBV6-3	.	TRBJ2-7	CASSRGISYEQYF	TGTGCCAGCAGTCGAGGGATATCCTACGAGCAGTACTTC
.	TRBV9	TRBD1	TRBJ2-1	CASSPTGGRSYNEQFF	TGTGCCAGCAGCCCTACAGGGGGCAGGTCCTACAATGAGCAGTTCTTC
few	TRBV9	TRBD1	TRBJ2-1	CASSRLSGQVYNEQFF	TGTGCCAGCAGCCGTCTCTCGGGACAGGTATACAATGAGCAGTTCTTC
few	TRBV7-6	.	TRBJ1-2	CASSPVNGRSTF	TGTGCCAGCAGCCCAGTGAATGGTCGGAGCACCTTC
few	TRBV12-3/TRBV12-4	.	TRBJ1-2	CASSRTRNYGYTF	TGTGCCAGCAGTCGTACTAGGAACTATGGCTACACCTTC
few	TRBV19	TRBD2	TRBJ2-1	CASSSRGSDNEQFF	TGTGCCAGTAGTTCGCGGGGGAGCGACAATGAGCAGTTCTTC
.	TRBV6-5	.	TRBJ2-1	CASTQNDEQFF	TGTGCCAGCACCCAAAACGATGAGCAGTTCTTC
many	TRBV10-3	TRBD2	TRBJ2-7	CATTPSDSGIHEQYF	TGTGCCACCACCCCGAGCGATAGCGGGATTCACGAGCAGTACTTC
.	TRBV29-1	.	TRBJ1-2	CSFEGAGRDGYTF	TGCAGCTTCGAAGGGGCAGGGAGGGACGGCTACACCTTC
.	TRBV7-9	.	TRBJ2-7	CASSLTDGIYEQYF	TGTGCCAGCAGCTTAACAGACGGTATCTACGAGCAGTACTTC
many	TRBV9	TRBD2	TRBJ2-1	CASSPGTSVSNEQFF	TGTGCCAGCAGCCCCGGGACTAGCGTATCAAATGAGCAGTTCTTC
.	TRBV10-2	.	TRBJ1-4	CASRRTGNEKLFF	TGCGCCAGCAGACGGACGGGTAATGAAAAACTGTTTTTT
.	TRBV30	.	TRBJ2-7	CAWTIRSSYEQYF	TGTGCCTGGACCATACGGAGCTCCTACGAGCAGTACTTC
few	TRBV3-1	.	TRBJ2-1	CASSPWRLVGNEQFF	TGTGCCAGCAGCCCTTGGCGACTAGTTGGCAATGAGCAGTTCTTC
few	TRBV25-1	.	TRBJ1-2	CASSDEGSGNYGYTF	TGTGCCAGCAGTGATGAGGGGTCGGGTAACTATGGCTACACCTTC
.	TRBV7-2	.	TRBJ2-7	CASSSDRGYEQYF	TGTGCCAGCAGCTCAGACCGTGGTTACGAGCAGTACTTC
few	TRBV6-5	.	TRBJ1-6	CASSYENSPLHF	TGTGCCAGCAGTTACGAAAATTCACCCCTCCACTTT
.	TRBV7-2	.	TRBJ1-5	CASSSQRGGVSNQPQHF	TGTGCCAGCAGCTCACAACGGGGAGGTGTCAGCAATCAGCCCCAGCATTTT
.	TRBV20-1	TRBD1	TRBJ2-1	CSAQDRATYNEQFF	TGCAGTGCACAAGACAGGGCCACCTACAATGAGCAGTTCTTC
.	TRBV4-1	TRBD1	TRBJ2-7	CASSQGAGTGSYEQYF	TGCGCCAGCAGCCAGGGCGCCGGGACAGGATCCTACGAGCAGTACTTC
few	TRBV9	.	TRBJ2-1	CASSVVLRSGADEQFF	TGTGCCAGCAGCGTAGTTCTACGTTCAGGGGCAGATGAGCAGTTCTTC
few	TRBV21-1	.	TRBJ2-7	CARVTTSGPYEQYF	TGTGCCCGAGTCACAACTAGCGGACCCTACGAGCAGTACTTC
few	TRBV20-1	.	TRBJ1-5	CSASGRSNQPQHF	TGCAGTGCTAGCGGGCGGAGCAATCAGCCCCAGCATTTT
.	TRBV28	.	TRBJ2-1	CASSSGTYDNEQFF	TGTGCCAGCAGTTCTGGGACTTACGACAATGAGCAGTTCTTC
once	TRBV29-1	.	TRBJ1-2	CSGDGTGYGCTF	.
few	TRBV29-1	.	TRBJ2-1	CSVEVRNEQFF	TGCAGCGTTGAGGTGCGGAATGAGCAGTTCTTC
.	TRBV4-1	TRBD1	TRBJ2-1	CASSQGRDRGSSEQFF	TGCGCCAGCAGCCAAGGCCGGGACAGGGGATCGAGTGAGCAGTTCTTC
few	TRBV4-1	.	TRBJ1-1	CASSRHREAFF	TGCGCCAGCAGCCGACACCGTGAAGCTTTCTTT
many	TRBV11-2	.	TRBJ2-7	CASSLGDPRAYEQYF	TGTGCCAGCAGCTTAGGAGACCCTCGGGCCTACGAGCAGTACTTC
.	TRBV12-3/TRBV12-4	TRBD2	TRBJ2-7	CASSSSGIAYEQYF	TGTGCCAGCAGTTCCAGCGGGATAGCCTACGAGCAGTACTTC
few	TRBV7-2	TRBD1	TRBJ1-1	CASSLGQGPGTEAFF	TGTGCCAGCAGCTTAGGACAGGGGCCGGGCACTGAAGCTTTCTTT
few	TRBV19	TRBD1	TRBJ1-4	CASSIIGTGNEKLFF	TGTGCCAGTAGTATCATCGGGACAGGGAACGAAAAACTGTTTTTT
many	TRBV4-3	TRBD2	TRBJ2-7	CASSQGLAGAYEQYF	TGCGCCAGCAGCCAAGGACTAGCGGGAGCCTACGAGCAGTACTTC
.	TRBV20-1	.	TRBJ2-3	CSASGLYTDTQYF	TGCAGTGCTAGTGGACTGTACACAGATACGCAGTATTTT
.	TRBV4-3	.	TRBJ2-6	CASSQESGSGANVLTF	TGCGCCAGCAGCCAAGAATCAGGGTCTGGGGCCAACGTCCTGACTTTC
few	TRBV5-1	TRBD2	TRBJ2-7	CASSLVGAGPVSYEQYF	TGCGCCAGCAGCTTGGTAGGAGCGGGACCGGTCTCCTACGAGCAGTACTTC
.	TRBV29-1	.	TRBJ2-2	CSVDTVNTGELFF	TGCAGCGTTGACACGGTGAACACCGGGGAGCTGTTTTTT
few	TRBV24-1	.	TRBJ1-1	CATSDPRDMGGKAFF	TGTGCCACCAGTGATCCCCGGGACATGGGGGGGAAAGCTTTCTTT
.	TRBV29-1	.	TRBJ2-7	CSVYGSYEQYF	TGCAGCGTTTACGGGAGTTACGAGCAGTACTTC
.	TRBV5-1	TRBD1	TRBJ2-7	CASSSRDRGHEQYF	TGCGCCAGCAGCTCCCGGGACAGGGGCCACGAGCAGTACTTC
.	TRBV16	.	TRBJ1-1	CASSQPQGGTEAFF	TGTGCCAGCAGCCAGCCTCAGGGTGGAACTGAAGCTTTCTTT
.	TRBV7-2	TRBD1	TRBJ1-4	CASSPTGQAMIATNEKLFF	TGTGCCAGCAGCCCCACGGGACAGGCGATGATTGCAACTAATGAAAAACTGTTTTTT